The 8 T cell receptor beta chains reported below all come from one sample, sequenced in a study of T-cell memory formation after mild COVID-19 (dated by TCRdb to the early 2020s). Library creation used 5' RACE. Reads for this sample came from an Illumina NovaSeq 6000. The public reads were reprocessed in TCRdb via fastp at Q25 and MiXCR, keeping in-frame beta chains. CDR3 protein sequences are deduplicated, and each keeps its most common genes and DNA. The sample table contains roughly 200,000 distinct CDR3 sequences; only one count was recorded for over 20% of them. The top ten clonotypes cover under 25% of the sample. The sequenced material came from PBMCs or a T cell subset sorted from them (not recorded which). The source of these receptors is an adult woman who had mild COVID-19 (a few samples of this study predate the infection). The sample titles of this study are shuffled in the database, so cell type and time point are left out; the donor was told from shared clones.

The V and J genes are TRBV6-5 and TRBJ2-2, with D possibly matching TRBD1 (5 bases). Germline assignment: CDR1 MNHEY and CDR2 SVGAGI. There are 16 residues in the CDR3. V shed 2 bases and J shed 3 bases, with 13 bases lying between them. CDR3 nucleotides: TGTGCCAGCAGTTACGCTCGGCAGGGATACACCGGGGAGCTGTTTTTT. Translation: CASSYARQGYTGELFF.

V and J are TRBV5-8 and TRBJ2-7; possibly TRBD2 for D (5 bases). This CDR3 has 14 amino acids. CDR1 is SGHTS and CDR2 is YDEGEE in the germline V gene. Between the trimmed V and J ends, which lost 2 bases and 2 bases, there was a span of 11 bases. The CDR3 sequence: CASSFISGTYEQYF. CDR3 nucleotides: TGTGCCAGCAGCTTTATCTCGGGGACCTACGAGCAGTACTTC.

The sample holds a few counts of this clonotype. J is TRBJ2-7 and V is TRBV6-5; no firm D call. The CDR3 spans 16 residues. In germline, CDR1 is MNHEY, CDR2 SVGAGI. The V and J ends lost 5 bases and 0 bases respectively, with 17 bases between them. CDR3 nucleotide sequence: TGTGCCAGCAGTCGTGCAAGCATAGGGATCTCCTACGAGCAGTACTTC. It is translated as CASSRASIGISYEQYF.

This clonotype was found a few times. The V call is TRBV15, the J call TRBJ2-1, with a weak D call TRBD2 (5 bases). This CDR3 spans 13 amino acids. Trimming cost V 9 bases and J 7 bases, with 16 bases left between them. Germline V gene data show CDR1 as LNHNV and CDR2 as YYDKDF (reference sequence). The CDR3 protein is CATRVDARNEQFF. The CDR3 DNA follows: TGTGCCACGCGGGTGGACGCGCGGAATGAGCAGTTCTTC.

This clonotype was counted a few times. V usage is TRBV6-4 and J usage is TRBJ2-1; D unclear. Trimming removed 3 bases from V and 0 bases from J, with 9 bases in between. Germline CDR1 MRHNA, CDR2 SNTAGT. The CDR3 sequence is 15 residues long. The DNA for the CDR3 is TGTGCCAGCAGTGAAGAGATAAGCTCCTACAATGAGCAGTTCTTC. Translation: CASSEEISSYNEQFF.

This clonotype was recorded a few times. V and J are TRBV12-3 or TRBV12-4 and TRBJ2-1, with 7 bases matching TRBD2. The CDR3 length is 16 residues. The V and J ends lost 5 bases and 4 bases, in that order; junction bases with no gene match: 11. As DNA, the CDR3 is TGTGCCAGCAGTGGTCTTGGCGGGGGACCATACAATGAGCAGTTCTTC. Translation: CASSGLGGGPYNEQFF.

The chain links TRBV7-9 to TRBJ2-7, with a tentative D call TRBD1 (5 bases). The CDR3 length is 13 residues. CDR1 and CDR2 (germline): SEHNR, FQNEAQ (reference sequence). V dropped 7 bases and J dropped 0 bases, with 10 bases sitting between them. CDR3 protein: CASTPGNSYEQYF. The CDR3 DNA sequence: TGTGCCAGCACCCCAGGGAACTCCTACGAGCAGTACTTC.

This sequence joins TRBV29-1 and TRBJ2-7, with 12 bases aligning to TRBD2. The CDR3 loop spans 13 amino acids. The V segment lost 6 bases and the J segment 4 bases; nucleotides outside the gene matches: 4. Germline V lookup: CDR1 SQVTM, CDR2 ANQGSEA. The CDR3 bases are TGCAGCGTCCTGACTAGCGGGAGATACGAGCAGTACTTC. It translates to CSVLTSGRYEQYF.